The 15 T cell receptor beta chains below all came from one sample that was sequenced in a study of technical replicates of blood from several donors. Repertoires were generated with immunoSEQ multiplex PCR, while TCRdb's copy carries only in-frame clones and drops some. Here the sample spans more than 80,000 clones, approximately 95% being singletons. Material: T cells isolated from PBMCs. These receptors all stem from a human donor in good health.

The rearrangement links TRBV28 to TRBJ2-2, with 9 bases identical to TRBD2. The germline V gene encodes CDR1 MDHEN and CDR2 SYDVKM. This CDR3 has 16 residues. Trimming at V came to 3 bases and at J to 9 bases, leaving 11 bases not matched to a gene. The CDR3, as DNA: TGTGCCAGCAGTTTGGATAGTAGCGGGAGTAACCGGGAGCTGTTTTTT. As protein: CASSLDSSGSNRELFF.

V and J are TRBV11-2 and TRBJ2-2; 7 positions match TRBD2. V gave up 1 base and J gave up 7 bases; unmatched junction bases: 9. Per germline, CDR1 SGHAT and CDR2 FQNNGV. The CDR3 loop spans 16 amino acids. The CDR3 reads CASSLVSAGANGELFF. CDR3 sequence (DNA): TGTGCCAGCAGCTTAGTCTCCGCGGGAGCGAACGGGGAGCTGTTTTTT.

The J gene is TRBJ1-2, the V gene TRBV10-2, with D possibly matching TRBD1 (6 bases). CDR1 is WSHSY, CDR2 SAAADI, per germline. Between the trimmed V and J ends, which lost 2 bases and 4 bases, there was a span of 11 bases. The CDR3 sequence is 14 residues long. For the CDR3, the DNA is TGCGCCAGCAGTGAGGGGGGCCTATCCTATGGCTACACCTTC. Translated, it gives CASSEGGLSYGYTF.

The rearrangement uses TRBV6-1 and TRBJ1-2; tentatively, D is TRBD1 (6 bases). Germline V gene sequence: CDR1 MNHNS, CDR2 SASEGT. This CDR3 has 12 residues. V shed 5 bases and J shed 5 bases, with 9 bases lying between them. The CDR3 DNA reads TGTGCCAGCAGTATACAGGGTTATGGCTACACCTTC. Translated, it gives CASSIQGYGYTF.

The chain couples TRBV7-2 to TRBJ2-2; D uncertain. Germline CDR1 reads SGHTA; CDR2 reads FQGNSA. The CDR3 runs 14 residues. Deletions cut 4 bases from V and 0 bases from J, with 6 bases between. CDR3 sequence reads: CASSSTSNTGELFF. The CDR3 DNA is TGTGCCAGCAGCTCGACTTCGAACACCGGGGAGCTGTTTTTT.

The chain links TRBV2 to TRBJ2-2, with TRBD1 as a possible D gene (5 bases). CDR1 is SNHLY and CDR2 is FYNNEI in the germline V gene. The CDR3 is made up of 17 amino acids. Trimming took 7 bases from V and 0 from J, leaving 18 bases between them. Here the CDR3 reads CASTSHRQNANTGELFF. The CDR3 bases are TGTGCCAGCACCAGTCACAGGCAGAACGCGAACACCGGGGAGCTGTTTTTT.

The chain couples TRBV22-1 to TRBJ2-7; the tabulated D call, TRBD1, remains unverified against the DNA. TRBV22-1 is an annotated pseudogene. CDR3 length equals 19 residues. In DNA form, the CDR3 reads TGTCCTGGGAGCGCACAAGCAGGGACAGGGGGCTCTGTGGTGTGCGAGCAGTACTTC. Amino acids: CPGSAQAGTGGSVVCEQYF.

The CDR3 region has the DNA TGTGCCAGCAGCTCGGTCAAAAACATTCAGTACTTC. Translating it yields CASSSVKNIQYF. The rearrangement joins TRBV11-2 to TRBJ2-4; D not resolved. V lost 4 bases and J 3 bases, leaving 4 bases between the germline ends. CDR3 length: 12 residues. Germline lookup yields CDR1 SGHAT and CDR2 FQNNGV.

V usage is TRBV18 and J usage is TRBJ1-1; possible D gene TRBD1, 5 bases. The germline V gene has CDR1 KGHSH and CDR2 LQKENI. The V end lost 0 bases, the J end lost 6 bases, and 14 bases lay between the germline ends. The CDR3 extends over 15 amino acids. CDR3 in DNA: TGTGCCAGCTCACCACCCAGCAGGGAAGACGCTGAAGCTTTCTTT. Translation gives CASSPPSREDAEAFF.

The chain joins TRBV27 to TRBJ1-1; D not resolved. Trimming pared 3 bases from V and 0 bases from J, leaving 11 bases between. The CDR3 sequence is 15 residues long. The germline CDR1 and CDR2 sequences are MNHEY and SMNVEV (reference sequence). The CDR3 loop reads CASSFSPNVNTEAFF. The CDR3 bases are TGTGCCAGCAGTTTTTCCCCTAATGTGAACACTGAAGCTTTCTTT.

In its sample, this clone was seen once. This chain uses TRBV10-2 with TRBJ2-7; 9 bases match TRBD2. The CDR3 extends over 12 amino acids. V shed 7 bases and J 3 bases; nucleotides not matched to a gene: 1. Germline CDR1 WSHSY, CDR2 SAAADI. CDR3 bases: TGCGCCAGCAATAGCGGGAGCTACGAGCAGTACTTC. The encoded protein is CASNSGSYEQYF.

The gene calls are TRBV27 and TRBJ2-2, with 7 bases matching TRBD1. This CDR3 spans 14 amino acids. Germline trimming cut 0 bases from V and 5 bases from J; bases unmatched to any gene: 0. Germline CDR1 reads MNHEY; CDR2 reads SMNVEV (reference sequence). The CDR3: CASSLSQGTGELFF. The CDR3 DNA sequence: TGTGCCAGCAGTTTATCACAGGGGACCGGGGAGCTGTTTTTT.

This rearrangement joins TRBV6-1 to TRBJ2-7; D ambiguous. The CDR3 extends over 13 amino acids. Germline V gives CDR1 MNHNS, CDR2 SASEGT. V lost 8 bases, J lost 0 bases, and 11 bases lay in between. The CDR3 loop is CASDIRSSYEQYF. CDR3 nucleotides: TGTGCCAGCGATATTAGGAGCTCCTACGAGCAGTACTTC.

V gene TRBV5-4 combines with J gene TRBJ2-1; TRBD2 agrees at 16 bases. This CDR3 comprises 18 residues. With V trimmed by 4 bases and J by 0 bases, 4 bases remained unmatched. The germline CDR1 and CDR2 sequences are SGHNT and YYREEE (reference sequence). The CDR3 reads CASSGGTSGRGSYNEQFF. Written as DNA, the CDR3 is TGTGCCAGCAGCGGCGGGACTAGCGGGAGGGGCTCCTACAATGAGCAGTTCTTC.

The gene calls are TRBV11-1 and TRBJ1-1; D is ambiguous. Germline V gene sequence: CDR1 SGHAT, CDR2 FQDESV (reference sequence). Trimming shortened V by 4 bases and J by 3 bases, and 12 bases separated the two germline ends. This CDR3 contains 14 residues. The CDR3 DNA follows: TGTGCCAGCAGCTATGGGCTGCTTCACACTGAAGCTTTCTTT. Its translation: CASSYGLLHTEAFF.